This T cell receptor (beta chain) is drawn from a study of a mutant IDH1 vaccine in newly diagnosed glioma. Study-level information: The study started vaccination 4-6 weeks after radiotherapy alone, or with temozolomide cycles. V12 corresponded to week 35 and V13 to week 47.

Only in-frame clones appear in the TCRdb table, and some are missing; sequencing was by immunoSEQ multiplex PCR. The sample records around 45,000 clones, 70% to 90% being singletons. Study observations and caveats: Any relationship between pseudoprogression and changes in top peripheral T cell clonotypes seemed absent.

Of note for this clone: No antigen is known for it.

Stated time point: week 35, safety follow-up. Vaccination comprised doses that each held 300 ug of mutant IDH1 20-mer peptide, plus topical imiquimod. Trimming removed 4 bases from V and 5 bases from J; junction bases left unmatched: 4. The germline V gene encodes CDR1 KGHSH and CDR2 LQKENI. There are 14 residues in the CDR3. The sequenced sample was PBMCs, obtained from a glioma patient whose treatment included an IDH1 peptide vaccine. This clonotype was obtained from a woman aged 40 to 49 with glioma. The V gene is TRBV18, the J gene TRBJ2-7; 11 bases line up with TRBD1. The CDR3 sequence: CASSRDRGFHEQYF. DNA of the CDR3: TGTGCCAGCTCACGGGACAGGGGGTTCCACGAGCAGTACTTC.